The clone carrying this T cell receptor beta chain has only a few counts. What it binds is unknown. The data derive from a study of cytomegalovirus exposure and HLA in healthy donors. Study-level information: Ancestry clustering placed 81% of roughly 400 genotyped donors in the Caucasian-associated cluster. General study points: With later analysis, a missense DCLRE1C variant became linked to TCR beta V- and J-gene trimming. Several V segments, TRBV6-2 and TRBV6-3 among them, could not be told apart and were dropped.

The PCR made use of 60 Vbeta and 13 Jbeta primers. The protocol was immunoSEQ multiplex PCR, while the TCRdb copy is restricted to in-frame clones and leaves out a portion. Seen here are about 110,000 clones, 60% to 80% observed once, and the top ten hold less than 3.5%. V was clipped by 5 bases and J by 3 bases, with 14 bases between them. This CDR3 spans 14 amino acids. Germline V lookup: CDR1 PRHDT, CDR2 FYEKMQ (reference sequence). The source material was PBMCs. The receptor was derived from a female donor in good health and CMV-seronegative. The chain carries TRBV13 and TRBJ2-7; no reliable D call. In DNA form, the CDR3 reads TGTGCCAGCAGCCCCCCCGAGAGTAGCTACGAGCAGTACTTC. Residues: CASSPPESSYEQYF.